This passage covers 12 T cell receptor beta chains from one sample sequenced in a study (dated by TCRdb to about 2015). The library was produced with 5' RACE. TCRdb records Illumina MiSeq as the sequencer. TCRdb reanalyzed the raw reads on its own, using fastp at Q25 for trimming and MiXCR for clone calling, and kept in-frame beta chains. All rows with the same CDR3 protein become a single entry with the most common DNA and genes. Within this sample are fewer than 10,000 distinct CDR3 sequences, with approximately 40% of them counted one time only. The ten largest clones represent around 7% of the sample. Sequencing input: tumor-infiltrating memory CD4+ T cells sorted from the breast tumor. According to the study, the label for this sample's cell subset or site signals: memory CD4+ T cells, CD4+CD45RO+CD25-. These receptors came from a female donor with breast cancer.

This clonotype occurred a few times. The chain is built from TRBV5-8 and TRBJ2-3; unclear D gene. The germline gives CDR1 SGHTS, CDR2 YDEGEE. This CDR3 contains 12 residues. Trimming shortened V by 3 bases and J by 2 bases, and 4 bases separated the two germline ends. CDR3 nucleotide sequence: TGTGCCAGCAGCTATCCCACAGATACGCAGTATTTT. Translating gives CASSYPTDTQYF.

CDR3 DNA sequence: TGTGCCAGCAGCCAAGACAGTGATAGGGGCGGCTATGGCTACACCTTC. It codes for CASSQDSDRGGYGYTF. V is TRBV4-2 and J is TRBJ1-2; a weak D match, TRBD1 (5 bases). The CDR3 covers 16 residues. The V end was cut by 0 bases, the J end by 4 bases, with 15 bases between. Germline CDR1 is LGHNA and CDR2 is YNFKEQ.

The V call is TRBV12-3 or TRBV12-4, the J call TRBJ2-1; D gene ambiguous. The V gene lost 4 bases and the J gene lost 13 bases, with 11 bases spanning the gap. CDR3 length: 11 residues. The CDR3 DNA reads TGTGCCAGCAGTTATCGTTCCACCCAGTTCTTC. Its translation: CASSYRSTQFF.

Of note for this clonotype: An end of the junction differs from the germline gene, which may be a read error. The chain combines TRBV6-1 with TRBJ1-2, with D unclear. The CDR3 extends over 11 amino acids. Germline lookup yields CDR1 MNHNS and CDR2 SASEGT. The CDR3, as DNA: TGTGCCAGCGGCCCACCGAGCGGCTTCACCTTC. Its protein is CASGPPSGFTF.

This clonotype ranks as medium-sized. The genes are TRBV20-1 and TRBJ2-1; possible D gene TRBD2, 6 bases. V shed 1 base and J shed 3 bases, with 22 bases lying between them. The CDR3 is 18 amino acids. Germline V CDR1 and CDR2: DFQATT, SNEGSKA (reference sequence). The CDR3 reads CSARGGGSRGLGYNEQFF. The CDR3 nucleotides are TGCAGTGCTAGAGGTGGTGGGTCGAGGGGACTGGGCTACAATGAGCAGTTCTTC.

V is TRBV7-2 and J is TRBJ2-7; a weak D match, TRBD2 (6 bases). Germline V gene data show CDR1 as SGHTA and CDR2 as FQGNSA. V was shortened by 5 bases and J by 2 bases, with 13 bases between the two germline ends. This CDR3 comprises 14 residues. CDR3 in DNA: TGTGCCAGCAGCCCGGGACTCCCCCCCTACGAGCAGTACTTC. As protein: CASSPGLPPYEQYF.

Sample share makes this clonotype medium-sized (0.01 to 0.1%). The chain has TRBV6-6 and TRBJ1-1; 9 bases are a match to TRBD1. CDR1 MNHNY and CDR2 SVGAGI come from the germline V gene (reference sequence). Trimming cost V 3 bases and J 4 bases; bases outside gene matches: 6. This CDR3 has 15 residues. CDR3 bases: TGTGCCAGCAGTTATGGACAGGGGCGGGGCACTGAAGCTTTCTTT. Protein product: CASSYGQGRGTEAFF.

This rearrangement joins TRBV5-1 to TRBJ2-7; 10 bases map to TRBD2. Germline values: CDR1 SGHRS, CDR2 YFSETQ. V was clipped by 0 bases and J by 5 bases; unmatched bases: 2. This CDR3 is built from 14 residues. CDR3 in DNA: TGCGCCAGCAGCTTGGGGCTAGCGGGAGACGAGCAGTACTTC. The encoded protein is CASSLGLAGDEQYF.

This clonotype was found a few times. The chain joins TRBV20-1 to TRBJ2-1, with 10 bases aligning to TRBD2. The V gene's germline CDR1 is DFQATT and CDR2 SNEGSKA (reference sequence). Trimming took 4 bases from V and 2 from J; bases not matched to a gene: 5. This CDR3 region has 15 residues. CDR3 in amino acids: CSAKTLAGPYNEQFF. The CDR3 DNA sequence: TGCAGTGCTAAAACACTAGCGGGGCCCTACAATGAGCAGTTCTTC.

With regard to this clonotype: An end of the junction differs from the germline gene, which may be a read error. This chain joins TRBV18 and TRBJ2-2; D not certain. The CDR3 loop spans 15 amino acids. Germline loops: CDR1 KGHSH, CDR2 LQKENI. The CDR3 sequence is CASSRAATNTGQLFF. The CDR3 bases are TGTGCCAGCTCACGGGCAGCTACGAACACCGGGCAGCTGTTTTTT.

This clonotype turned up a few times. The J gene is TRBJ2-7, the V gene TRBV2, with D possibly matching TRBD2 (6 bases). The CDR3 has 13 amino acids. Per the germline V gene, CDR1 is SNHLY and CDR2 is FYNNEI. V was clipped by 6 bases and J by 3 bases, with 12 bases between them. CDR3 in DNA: TGTGCCAGCAGGGGGACTGGGGTCTACGAGCAGTACTTC. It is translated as CASRGTGVYEQYF.

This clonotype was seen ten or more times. The CDR3 region has the DNA TGCAGCTCCTCCCCGGGGAGATGGGGACCGTTCTCCTACGAGCAGTACTTC. It translates to CSSSPGRWGPFSYEQYF. V usage is TRBV29-1 and J usage is TRBJ2-7, with D perhaps TRBD1 or TRBD2 (5 bases each). CDR3 size: 17 residues. Germline values: CDR1 SQVTM, CDR2 ANQGSEA. Trimming removed 8 bases at V and 0 bases at J, with 26 bases between.